This T cell receptor beta chain was captured by sequencing in a study of molecular identifiers for immune sequencing clone quantification (dated 2018 in TCRdb). For the study in its entirety: In a replicate experiment, RNA from around 20,000 or 100,000 naive CD8 T cells was split into five aliquots, four of which were sequenced. This methods study benchmarked molecular-identifier clustering-based TCR repertoire sequencing (MIDCIRS) and TCR RNA copy counting, using CD8 T cells to do so. The full study reports these points: Naive libraries contained spiked-in Jurkat TCR RNA (approximately nine copies' worth), which is not part of the donor repertoire. When barcode sub-clustering was omitted, TCR diversity was inflated by chimeric consensus sequences, with chimeras reaching as high as 47%. In CMV-specific effector cells, clones with more than 20 RNA copies contained over 97% of molecules, whereas in naive cells such clones contained under 1% of molecules. Highly expanded clone sizes could be underestimated if identical TCR molecules share a barcode. Modeling estimated roughly 3 recovered TCR RNA copies per cell, compared with about ten by digital PCR, which implies around 30% capture efficiency. A single cell's worth of spiked-in Jurkat TCR RNA was reported detectable even among 850,000 to 1,000,000 naive CD8 T cells.

Libraries were constructed by PCR. The instrument was a NextSeq 500. Bulk TCR libraries were generated as previously described, with the TCR primers listed in Table S5 used. Total RNA was purified with the Qiagen AllPrep DNA/RNA kit. Before analysis, reads from multiple sequencing runs of one library were combined. Under the source paper's analysis protocol: Reads were retained only if the reads had an exact TCR constant sequence, and the retained reads were trimmed to 150 nt and grouped according to their 12-nt molecular barcodes. Reads inside each barcode group were sub-clustered using a 15% Levenshtein threshold, and a quality-weighted consensus sequence was constructed for each RNA molecule. Non-functional sequences were filtered out, along with any lower-count sequence sitting one edit away from another sequence. Based on fitting two negative binomial distributions, any barcode sub-cluster with under 20% of the maximum read count was discarded. TCRdb trimmed public reads at Q25 via fastp, called clones via MiXCR and kept in-frame beta chains. Duplicate CDR3 protein sequences are folded into a single record with the most common DNA and genes. The V and J calls were determined by TCRdb, not by the authors. This sample has 400,000 to 600,000 distinct CDR3 sequences in its table, and roughly 26% of those were observed once. The ten most abundant clones make up under 0.85% of the sample.

Concerning this clonotype itself: The antigen it recognizes is unknown. No much larger clonotype is one base removed from it; base qualities were not supplied.

Naive CD8 T cell libraries were made from 20,000 to 1,000,000 sorted cells using 10%, 30% or 50% of purified RNA. On a BD FACSAria II, naive CD8 T cells were FACS-sorted as CD8+CD4-CCR7+CD45RA+ and collected into RLT Plus buffer. To test detection sensitivity, Jurkat RNA equivalent to more than 9 TCR copies was spiked into samples of about 19,000-1,000,000 naive CD8 T cells. CD8 T cells were enriched using RosetteSep CD8+ T Cell Enrichment Cocktail and Ficoll-Paque, and the enriched cells then underwent ACK red cell lysis. The CDR3, from cysteine to phenylalanine, totals 14 residues. Only the CDR3 DNA stays, 42 bases, in frame from base 1. CDR1 and CDR2 are drawn from the germline V gene: ENHRY, SYGVKD. A distance of 19 bases separates the germline ends of V and J, which lose 6 bases and 7 bases respectively.

Input material: naive CD8+ T cells from blood, with Jurkat cell RNA spiked in. Taken with the paper, the label for cell subset or site translates to: FACS-sorted CD8+CD4-CCR7+CD45RA+ naive T cells. This clonotype originated in a human donor in good health. Some libraries in this study had Jurkat cell RNA spiked in. The chain is made from TRBV10-3 and TRBJ2-7; TRBD1 might be the D gene, on 6 matching bases. This receptor carries the CDR3 CAIRGDTFPGEQYF. At the DNA level, the sequence is TGTGCCATCAGGGGGGACACCTTCCCGGGGGAGCAGTACTTC.